Listed below are T cell receptor beta chains from one sample, sequenced in a study of beta chain features in type 1 diabetes. Clones were read by immunoSEQ multiplex PCR, and TCRdb kept only the in-frame ones, dropping some. Among under 200,000 clones listed, around 8.6% were seen once. Sequences were obtained from central memory CD4+ T cells from blood. The source is a woman younger than 30 with type 1 diabetes. Each CDR3 is given with its conserved first and last residue. Each record gives: CDR3 protein, CDR3 DNA, clone size, D gene, J gene, V gene. D genes are given only for firm matches. Where a row states a size, it is once, few, many or the class of an expanded clone; other rows omit it.

CDR3 protein: CASISSGLNNEQFF
CDR3 DNA: TGTGCCAGCATCTCTAGCGGGCTTAACAATGAGCAGTTCTTC
clone size: few
D gene: TRBD2
J gene: TRBJ2-1
V gene: TRBV6-5

CDR3 protein: CASSLEGMNTEAFF
CDR3 DNA: TGCGCCAGCAGCTTGGAGGGGATGAACACTGAAGCTTTCTTT
clone size: -
D gene: -
J gene: TRBJ1-1
V gene: TRBV5-1

CDR3 protein: CASSTSGGEQYF
CDR3 DNA: TGTGCCAGTAGTACCTCCGGGGGAGAGCAGTACTTC
clone size: -
D gene: -
J gene: TRBJ2-7
V gene: TRBV19

CDR3 protein: CSVGGSGGWTEAFF
CDR3 DNA: TGCAGCGTTGGAGGGTCCGGGGGATGGACTGAAGCTTTCTTT
clone size: few
D gene: -
J gene: TRBJ1-1
V gene: TRBV29-1

CDR3 protein: CASSPRQNTEAFF
CDR3 DNA: TGTGCCAGCTCACCCCGACAGAACACTGAAGCTTTCTTT
clone size: -
D gene: -
J gene: TRBJ1-1
V gene: TRBV18

CDR3 protein: CASRRRQGRNTIYF
CDR3 DNA: TGTGCCAGCAGACGGAGACAGGGACGAAACACCATATATTTT
clone size: few
D gene: TRBD1
J gene: TRBJ1-3
V gene: TRBV5-6

CDR3 protein: CASRVPGSGYNEQFF
CDR3 DNA: TGTGCCAGCAGGGTCCCCGGTAGCGGCTACAATGAGCAGTTCTTC
clone size: -
D gene: -
J gene: TRBJ2-1
V gene: TRBV7-9

CDR3 protein: CASTGGGAGTDTQYF
CDR3 DNA: TGTGCCAGCACCGGCGGGGGGGCGGGCACAGATACGCAGTATTTT
clone size: -
D gene: TRBD2
J gene: TRBJ2-3
V gene: TRBV28

CDR3 protein: CAARQGENQPQHF
CDR3 DNA: TGTGCCGCTAGACAGGGTGAGAATCAGCCCCAGCATTTT
clone size: -
D gene: TRBD1
J gene: TRBJ1-5
V gene: TRBV2

CDR3 protein: CASSRRDSRGSYNEQFF
CDR3 DNA: TGTGCCAGCAGCCGACGGGACAGCAGGGGCTCCTACAATGAGCAGTTCTTC
clone size: -
D gene: TRBD1
J gene: TRBJ2-1
V gene: TRBV7-2

CDR3 protein: CASTPQDYQETQYF
CDR3 DNA: TGTGCCAGCACCCCGCAGGACTACCAAGAGACCCAGTACTTC
clone size: few
D gene: -
J gene: TRBJ2-5
V gene: TRBV6-7

CDR3 protein: CASSYSRSGMNTEAFF
CDR3 DNA: TGTGCCAGCAGCTACTCCCGGTCAGGGATGAACACTGAAGCTTTCTTT
clone size: -
D gene: -
J gene: TRBJ1-1
V gene: TRBV11-3

CDR3 protein: CASSSGQGGYGYTF
CDR3 DNA: TGTGCCAGCAGCTCGGGACAGGGTGGCTATGGCTACACCTTC
clone size: -
D gene: TRBD1
J gene: TRBJ1-2
V gene: TRBV7-9

CDR3 protein: CASSIEKGVTYGYTF
CDR3 DNA: TGTGCCAGTAGTATAGAGAAGGGGGTCACCTATGGCTACACCTTC
clone size: many
D gene: -
J gene: TRBJ1-2
V gene: TRBV19

CDR3 protein: CASSVTVSSGNTIYF
CDR3 DNA: TGTGCCAGCAGCGTAACAGTGAGCTCTGGAAACACCATATATTTT
clone size: few
D gene: -
J gene: TRBJ1-3
V gene: TRBV11-2

CDR3 protein: CASSLVGGQGASEQYF
CDR3 DNA: TGCGCCAGCAGCTTGGTAGGGGGACAGGGGGCATCCGAGCAGTACTTC
clone size: few
D gene: TRBD1
J gene: TRBJ2-7
V gene: TRBV5-1

CDR3 protein: CATSRDSGLEQYF
CDR3 DNA: TGTGCCACCAGCAGAGATTCAGGCTTGGAGCAGTACTTC
clone size: -
D gene: -
J gene: TRBJ2-7
V gene: TRBV15

CDR3 protein: CASRDNYEQYF
CDR3 DNA: TGTGCCAGCCGGGACAACTACGAGCAGTACTTC
clone size: few
D gene: -
J gene: TRBJ2-7
V gene: TRBV6-5

CDR3 protein: CASSGGQGRQGTEQYF
CDR3 DNA: TGTGCCAGCAGTGGGGGACAGGGGAGACAAGGTACGGAGCAGTACTTC
clone size: -
D gene: TRBD1
J gene: TRBJ2-5
V gene: TRBV25-1

CDR3 protein: CASGFIRDPPYEQYF
CDR3 DNA: TGTGCTAGTGGTTTTATCAGGGATCCGCCCTACGAGCAGTACTTC
clone size: -
D gene: -
J gene: TRBJ2-7
V gene: TRBV12-5

CDR3 protein: CASSLGGGRPETQYF
CDR3 DNA: TGTGCCAGCAGCTTAGGGGGCGGACGCCCAGAGACCCAGTACTTC
clone size: few
D gene: -
J gene: TRBJ2-5
V gene: TRBV7-2

CDR3 protein: CASSPGGTVLNYGYTF
CDR3 DNA: TGCGCCAGCAGCCCTGGGGGGACAGTCCTCAACTATGGCTACACCTTC
clone size: -
D gene: TRBD1
J gene: TRBJ1-2
V gene: TRBV4-3

CDR3 protein: CATSGGLRREADEQYF
CDR3 DNA: TGTGCCACCAGCGGAGGGCTTCGGCGGGAGGCGGACGAGCAGTACTTC
clone size: -
D gene: TRBD2
J gene: TRBJ2-7
V gene: TRBV15

CDR3 protein: CASRNRDGNTEAFF
CDR3 DNA: TGTGCCAGTAGAAACAGGGATGGGAACACTGAAGCTTTCTTT
clone size: few
D gene: -
J gene: TRBJ1-1
V gene: TRBV19

CDR3 protein: CASSFTPDRGEQYF
CDR3 DNA: TGCGCCAGCAGCTTCACCCCAGACAGGGGGGAGCAGTACTTC
clone size: -
D gene: TRBD1
J gene: TRBJ2-7
V gene: TRBV5-1

CDR3 protein: CASRSRGGRYNEQFF
CDR3 DNA: TGTGCCAGCAGATCGCGGGGGGGCAGGTACAATGAGCAGTTCTTC
clone size: -
D gene: TRBD2
J gene: TRBJ2-1
V gene: TRBV7-2

CDR3 protein: CASSQGVRVYEQYF
CDR3 DNA: TGTGCCAGCAGCCAAGGTGTCAGGGTTTACGAGCAGTACTTC
clone size: -
D gene: -
J gene: TRBJ2-7
V gene: TRBV14

CDR3 protein: CATRSKEETQYF
CDR3 DNA: TGTGCCACCAGGAGCAAAGAAGAGACCCAGTACTTC
clone size: -
D gene: -
J gene: TRBJ2-5
V gene: TRBV15

CDR3 protein: CAISESRTSGSASGYSKNIQYF
CDR3 DNA: TGTGCCATCAGTGAATCCCGGACTAGCGGGAGTGCGTCCGGTTATTCCAAAAACATTCAGTACTTC
clone size: -
D gene: TRBD2
J gene: TRBJ2-4
V gene: TRBV10-3

CDR3 protein: CATAGDYNEQFF
CDR3 DNA: TGTGCTACCGCGGGGGACTACAATGAGCAGTTCTTC
clone size: -
D gene: TRBD2
J gene: TRBJ2-1
V gene: TRBV2

CDR3 protein: CASSGRDSEKLFF
CDR3 DNA: TGTGCCAGCAGCGGGCGGGACAGTGAAAAACTGTTTTTT
clone size: -
D gene: TRBD1
J gene: TRBJ1-4
V gene: TRBV11-3

CDR3 protein: CASRQGTYGYTF
CDR3 DNA: TGTGCCAGTAGACAGGGGACGTATGGCTACACCTTC
clone size: few
D gene: TRBD1
J gene: TRBJ1-2
V gene: TRBV27

CDR3 protein: CASSGLNEQFF
CDR3 DNA: TGTGCCAGCAGTGGACTCAATGAGCAGTTCTTC
clone size: -
D gene: -
J gene: TRBJ2-1
V gene: TRBV2

CDR3 protein: CASSLPSDNEQFF
CDR3 DNA: TGTGCCAGCAGCTTGCCCTCTGACAATGAGCAGTTCTTC
clone size: few
D gene: -
J gene: TRBJ2-1
V gene: TRBV5-6

CDR3 protein: CASSGAGGNQPQHF
CDR3 DNA: TGTGCCAGTTCGGGGGCAGGGGGTAATCAGCCCCAGCATTTT
clone size: -
D gene: TRBD1
J gene: TRBJ1-5
V gene: TRBV19

CDR3 protein: CASSLQGGNTIYF
CDR3 DNA: TGTGCCAGCAGCTTACAGGGAGGGAACACCATATATTTT
clone size: few
D gene: -
J gene: TRBJ1-3
V gene: TRBV13

CDR3 protein: CASSPSISYNEQFF
CDR3 DNA: TGTGCCAGCAGCCCATCTATCTCCTACAATGAGCAGTTCTTC
clone size: few
D gene: -
J gene: TRBJ2-1
V gene: TRBV9

CDR3 protein: CASKEMGGGNTEAFF
CDR3 DNA: TGCGCCAGCAAAGAAATGGGAGGAGGGAACACTGAAGCTTTCTTT
clone size: few
D gene: -
J gene: TRBJ1-1
V gene: TRBV5-1

CDR3 protein: CASSQDHQGSSGYTF
CDR3 DNA: TGCGCCAGCAGCCAAGATCACCAGGGCTCCTCCGGCTACACCTTC
clone size: -
D gene: -
J gene: TRBJ1-2
V gene: TRBV4-1

CDR3 protein: CASRQFGQSSYEQYF
CDR3 DNA: TGTGCCAGCAGACAATTCGGACAGTCATCCTACGAGCAGTACTTC
clone size: -
D gene: -
J gene: TRBJ2-7
V gene: TRBV11-3

CDR3 protein: CASSLDETGEQFF
CDR3 DNA: TGTGCCAGCTCACTCGATGAGACGGGTGAGCAGTTCTTC
clone size: few
D gene: -
J gene: TRBJ2-1
V gene: TRBV18

CDR3 protein: CASSPTTSGFYEQYF
CDR3 DNA: TGCGCCAGCAGCCCCACGACTAGCGGATTCTACGAGCAGTACTTC
clone size: few
D gene: TRBD2
J gene: TRBJ2-7
V gene: TRBV4-3

CDR3 protein: CASSNTGTPAGETQYF
CDR3 DNA: TGCGCCAGCAGCAACACCGGGACACCAGCGGGGGAGACCCAGTACTTC
clone size: few
D gene: -
J gene: TRBJ2-5
V gene: TRBV5-1

CDR3 protein: CASLLLGGTGELFF
CDR3 DNA: TGTGCCAGTCTTCTATTGGGAGGCACCGGGGAGCTGTTTTTT
clone size: -
D gene: -
J gene: TRBJ2-2
V gene: TRBV2

CDR3 protein: CASSLGQGGYEQYF
CDR3 DNA: TGCGCCAGCAGCCTCGGACAGGGGGGGTACGAGCAGTACTTC
clone size: few
D gene: TRBD1
J gene: TRBJ2-7
V gene: TRBV4-3